The 5 T cell receptor beta chains listed next were all sequenced from one sample in a study of T cell responses to AZD1222 COVID-19 vaccine. Sequencing used immunoSEQ multiplex PCR; TCRdb keeps in-frame clones, though not all of them. The data contain around 150,000 clones, more than 85% of them singletons. The sequenced sample was peripheral blood, obtained 28 days after the second AZD1222 dose. These receptors all come from an adult who received the AZD1222 COVID-19 vaccine.

The V call is TRBV28, the J call TRBJ2-2; D unclear. With 6 bases removed from V and 0 bases from J, the gap between germline ends came to 17 bases. The germline gives CDR1 MDHEN, CDR2 SYDVKM. The CDR3 is made up of 17 amino acids. The DNA of the CDR3 is TGTGCCAGCAGCCGGCCAGATTCTTACCCGAACACCGGGGAGCTGTTTTTT. Its protein product is CASSRPDSYPNTGELFF.

V usage is TRBV27 and J usage is TRBJ2-5; 12 bases match TRBD1. This CDR3 is 15 amino acids long. The germline CDR1 and CDR2 sequences are MNHEY and SMNVEV (reference sequence). V shed 3 bases and J 5 bases; nucleotides not matched to a gene: 4. CDR3 loop: CASSFGTGGGETQYF. The CDR3, as DNA: TGTGCCAGCAGTTTCGGGACAGGGGGCGGGGAGACCCAGTACTTC.

The J gene is TRBJ2-7, the V gene TRBV11-2, with a weak D call TRBD1 (6 bases). V was cut by 2 bases and J by 3 bases, with 8 bases left in between. The CDR3 consists of 13 residues. Germline V gives CDR1 SGHAT, CDR2 FQNNGV. DNA for the CDR3: TGTGCCAGCAGCTTAAACAGGGTCTACGAGCAGTACTTC. Protein sequence: CASSLNRVYEQYF. The full variable domain, with the rest looked up from reference TRBV11-2 and TRBJ2-7, is EAGVAQSPRYKIIEKRQSVAFWCNPISGHATLYWYQQILGQGPKLLIQFQNNGVVDDSQLPKDRFSAERLKGVDSTLKIQPAKLEDSAVYLCASSLNRVYEQYFGPGTRLTVT.

V and J are TRBV9 and TRBJ2-1, with 9 positions matching TRBD2. The CDR3 length is 16 residues. CDR1 is SGDLS and CDR2 is YYNGEE in the germline V gene. The J segment lost 4 bases and the V segment lost 2 bases, leaving 7 bases of the junction unmatched. CDR3 protein: CASSVEELAGYNEQFF. CDR3 coding DNA: TGTGCCAGCAGCGTTGAGGAACTAGCGGGTTACAATGAGCAGTTCTTC.

This chain joins TRBV2 and TRBJ1-1; unclear D gene. The CDR3 extends over 14 amino acids. V lost 1 base to trimming and J lost 7 bases, with 13 bases between them. CDR1 and CDR2 from the germline V gene are SNHLY and FYNNEI. Written as DNA, the CDR3 is TGTGCCAGCAGTGAAGGGTTTTTAAATGTTGAAGCTTTCTTT. This translates into CASSEGFLNVEAFF.